The 8 T cell receptor beta chains presented below share a single source sample, sequenced in a study of cytomegalovirus exposure and HLA in healthy donors. Primers for the PCR totalled 60 Vbeta and 13 Jbeta. The repertoire was sequenced with immunoSEQ multiplex PCR; TCRdb's copy has only in-frame clones and lacks some. The data contain approximately 130,000 clones, 77% of them singletons. The sample comprised PBMCs. The receptors shown here come from a man aged 18 to 29 in good health and CMV-seropositive.

This clone has a single count. Additional DNA sequences in this sample encode the identical CDR3. The chain combines TRBV20-1 with TRBJ2-5, with TRBD2 as a possible D gene (7 bases). The length of the CDR3 is 10 residues. Germline V lookup: CDR1 DFQATT, CDR2 SNEGSKA (reference sequence). The CDR3 is CSGGQETQYF. The CDR3 DNA sequence: TGCAGCGGGGGGCAGGAGACCCAGTACTTC.

The chain uses TRBV5-4 and TRBJ1-1; 9 bases are shared with TRBD1. J lost 1 base, V lost 5 bases, and 6 bases had no gene match. CDR3 length: 15 amino acids. Germline CDR1 reads SGHNT; CDR2 reads YYREEE (reference sequence). The CDR3 spells CASRIQGAANTEAFF. As DNA, the CDR3 is TGTGCCAGCAGGATACAGGGGGCGGCGAACACTGAAGCTTTCTTT.

CDR3 nucleotide sequence: TGTGCCACCAGCAGAGGACTAGCGGGAGTCAGTTCCTACGAGCAGTACTTC. Encoded protein: CATSRGLAGVSSYEQYF. The rearrangement links TRBV15 to TRBJ2-7; 12 positions match TRBD2. The CDR3 is made up of 17 amino acids. V lost 1 base and J lost 1; bases outside the gene matches: 5. Germline CDR1 and CDR2: LNHNV and YYDKDF (reference sequence).

The chain employs TRBV7-9 and TRBJ2-1; D not certain. Trimming stripped 1 base from V and 0 bases from J, with 7 bases between. Germline V gives CDR1 SEHNR, CDR2 FQNEAQ (reference sequence). The CDR3 spans 15 residues. DNA of the CDR3: TGTGCCAGCAGCTTAGGAGTCGACTCCTACAATGAGCAGTTCTTC. It is translated as CASSLGVDSYNEQFF.

The chain employs TRBV7-2 and TRBJ2-7; D is unclear. The V gene lost 5 bases and the J gene lost 2 bases, with 22 bases spanning the gap. CDR3 length equals 17 residues. Germline-derived CDR1 and CDR2 are SGHTA and FQGNSA. The CDR3 DNA sequence: TGTGCCAGCAGCGCGGTTATTATTGCCACTGCTACCTACGAGCAGTACTTC. It codes for CASSAVIIATATYEQYF.

The chain couples TRBV6-5 to TRBJ1-5; 7 nucleotides agree with TRBD1. The V gene end was trimmed by 0 bases and the J gene end by 4 bases; junction bases not matched to a gene: 3. Germline V gene sequence: CDR1 MNHEY, CDR2 SVGAGI. This CDR3 spans 15 amino acids. CDR3 DNA: TGTGCCAGCAGTTACTCGGGACAGATGAATCAGCCCCAGCATTTT. Translation: CASSYSGQMNQPQHF.

The chain employs TRBV5-8 and TRBJ1-5; D uncertain. Germline V gene lookup returns CDR1 SGHTS and CDR2 YDEGEE. This CDR3 spans 12 amino acids. V lost 1 base and J lost 3, with 2 bases in between. The chain's CDR3 is CASSLYNQPQHF. The CDR3 DNA is TGTGCCAGCAGCTTGTACAATCAGCCCCAGCATTTT.

V is TRBV28 and J is TRBJ2-1; 10 positions agree with TRBD1. V dropped 6 bases and J dropped 3; count of bases not matched to a gene: 8. The CDR3 is 16 amino acids. CDR1 MDHEN and CDR2 SYDVKM come from the germline V gene. The CDR3 region has the DNA TGTGCCAGCAGACCCCCGGGGGACAGGGGCTACAATGAGCAGTTCTTC. Amino acid sequence: CASRPPGDRGYNEQFF.